This section outlines one T cell receptor beta chain sequence together with its context. The clone's antigen remains unknown. No clone much larger than this one lies a single base away; base qualities are absent. This specimen comes from a study of T cell repertoires in cytomegalovirus infection (dated by TCRdb to between 2019 and 2020). In the study overall: Because public TCR beta signatures pointed to carriage of CMV infection together with the matching HLA type, the HLA type of each donor mattered for the analysis. Overall results and qualifications from the work: In both this cohort and an independent roughly 400-donor cohort, the cumulative frequency of public TCR beta family members distinguished carriers of CMV infection plus the relevant HLA type. In the ex vivo response, HLA-C-restricted CMV-specific TCR beta clonotypes were dominant, and in two of eight donors the single most frequent clonotype came from this HLA-C-restricted group.

The run used an Illumina HiSeq 1500. TCRdb reanalyzed the raw reads on its own, using fastp at Q25 for trimming and MiXCR for clone calling, and kept in-frame beta chains. Entries are consolidated by CDR3 protein sequence, retaining the most common genes and DNA. The table for this sample lists some 390,000 distinct CDR3 sequences; about a sixth of them were counted only once. The ten biggest clones cover around 9.3% of the sample. Via the germline V gene, CDR1 is SGHTA and CDR2 FQGNSA. The CDR3 measures 14 amino acids from cysteine to phenylalanine. Just the 42-base CDR3 DNA is kept, in frame starting at base 1. Trimming accounts for 5 bases at V and 6 bases at J, while the number of junction bases matched to no gene is 3.

The source is a human donor in good health (CMV status not recorded). Some clones in this sample may be carry-over from other donors' samples. Sequencing was performed on PBMCs. Recombination connected TRBV7-2 to TRBJ1-4; 10 bases in the junction line up with TRBD1. The CDR3 reads as follows: CASSRQGADEKLFF. The DNA reads as follows: TGTGCCAGCAGCAGACAGGGGGCGGATGAAAAACTGTTTTTT.